These 23 T cell receptor beta chains originate from one sample sequenced in a study of T-cell reconstitution after alpha-beta-depleted transplantation in children (TCRdb year 2016). Interpreted using the paper, the treatment or condition label stands for: allogeneic hematopoietic cell transplantation with graft depleted of TCRalphabeta T cells and CD19 B cells. The library came from PCR. Sequencing was performed on an Illumina HiSeq 2500. TCR libraries were prepared with molecular barcoding, using unique molecular identifiers to normalize TCRbeta repertoire quantification. The public reads were reanalyzed by TCRdb: fastp trimming at Q25, MiXCR alignment, in-frame beta chains only. Merged by CDR3 protein, the rows form single entries marked with the most common genes and DNA. A total of approximately 47,000 distinct CDR3 sequences appear in this sample, under 60% of them only once. The ten largest clones capture approximately 38% of the sample.

The sample here was peripheral blood, taken before TCRalphabeta/CD19-depleted stem cell transplant. The receptors shown here come from a boy younger than two with SCID, due to receive a stem cell transplant.

The chain has TRBV20-1 and TRBJ2-7; 11 nucleotides match TRBD2. CDR1 and CDR2 (germline): DFQATT, SNEGSKA (reference sequence). The CDR3 is 13 amino acids. DNA for the CDR3: TGCAGCTTCTCCGGGACTAGCGGCTGCGAGCAGTACTTC. This sequence encodes CSFSGTSGCEQYF.

The chain has TRBV29-1 and TRBJ2-7, with TRBD2 matching 12 bases. CDR3 length: 14 amino acids. Per the germline V gene, CDR1 is SQVTM and CDR2 is ANQGSEA. V was clipped by 5 bases and J by 4 bases; unmatched bases: 6. CDR3 region: CSVSTSGGIYEQYF. CDR3 sequence (DNA): TGCAGCGTTTCGACTAGCGGGGGCATTTACGAGCAGTACTTC.

About this clonotype itself: Being one base from a much bigger clone, this may be a read error. The chain recombines TRBV5-5 with TRBJ1-5; 8 nucleotides line up with TRBD1. The V gene's germline CDR1 is SGHKS and CDR2 YYEKEE (reference sequence). This CDR3 is built from 15 residues. CDR3 in DNA: TGTGCCAGCAGCTTGGGCAGGGGGCAAAATCAGCCCGAGCATTTT. It specifies CASSLGRGQNQPEHF.

V is TRBV10-3 and J is TRBJ2-2; 7 positions match TRBD1. The CDR3 extends over 12 amino acids. The V gene's germline CDR1 is ENHRY and CDR2 SYGVKD. Trimming cost V 6 bases and J 5 bases; bases outside gene matches: 0. CDR3 nucleotides: TGTGCCATCAGACAGGGGACCGGGGAGCTGTTTTTT. Protein sequence: CAIRQGTGELFF.

The genes are TRBV20-1 and TRBJ1-1; D is perhaps TRBD1 (6 bases). Germline V gene sequence: CDR1 DFQATT, CDR2 SNEGSKA (reference sequence). The CDR3 sequence is 12 residues long. V lost 6 bases to trimming and J lost 3 bases, with 11 bases between them. CDR3 nucleotide sequence: TGCAGTGCAAAGAGGACAGACACTGAAGCTTTCTTT. Protein: CSAKRTDTEAFF.

V is TRBV20-1 and J is TRBJ2-1, with D perhaps TRBD2 (6 bases). CDR1 DFQATT and CDR2 SNEGSKA come from the germline V gene (reference sequence). This CDR3 is 15 amino acids long. Trimming stripped 3 bases from V and 4 bases from J, with 16 bases between. CDR3 DNA: TGCAGTGCTAGCGACACTAGCCGTACTTACAATGAGCAGTTCTTC. Amino acids: CSASDTSRTYNEQFF.

This chain connects TRBV20-1 to TRBJ2-5; the match to TRBD2 covers 7 bases. The V segment lost 6 bases and the J segment 5 bases; nucleotides outside the gene matches: 6. Germline V gene sequence: CDR1 DFQATT, CDR2 SNEGSKA (reference sequence). This CDR3 is 12 amino acids long. CDR3 sequence (DNA): TGCAGTGCATGGACTAGGCGGGAGACCCAGTACTTC. Amino acid sequence: CSAWTRRETQYF.

As concerns this clonotype: The conserved final phenylalanine or tryptophan is absent from the CDR3, which likely points to a read error. The DNA is left out, because the CDR3 cannot be placed on it with certainty; the CDR3 is given as TCRdb lists it. This rearrangement joins TRBV5-5 to TRBJ2-1; the table names TRBD1, a call not compared with the DNA. Counting both end residues, the CDR3 totals 10 amino acids. Per the germline V gene, CDR1 is SGHKS and CDR2 is YYEKEE (reference sequence). CDR3 loop: CASSCREGGG.

This clonotype has just a few counts. The chain uses TRBV11-2 and TRBJ2-7; D may be TRBD1 (6 bases). Germline CDR1 reads SGHAT; CDR2 reads FQNNGV. This CDR3 has 15 amino acids. Trimming stripped 5 bases from V and 1 base from J, with 15 bases between. The CDR3 DNA sequence: TGTGCCAGCAGCCAAACAGGGCTCAAGTCCTACGAGCAGTACTTC. It codes for CASSQTGLKSYEQYF. Using reference TRBV11-2 and TRBJ2-7 for the parts outside the CDR3, the full variable domain is EAGVAQSPRYKIIEKRQSVAFWCNPISGHATLYWYQQILGQGPKLLIQFQNNGVVDDSQLPKDRFSAERLKGVDSTLKIQPAKLEDSAVYLCASSQTGLKSYEQYFGPGTRLTVT.

The J gene is TRBJ1-1, the V gene TRBV7-9; D gene ambiguous. The CDR3 has 11 amino acids. Trimming took 1 base from V and 4 from J, leaving 1 base between them. CDR1 SEHNR and CDR2 FQNEAQ come from the germline V gene (reference sequence). The DNA for the CDR3 is TGTGCCAGCAGCTTAGTCACTGAAGCTTTCTTT. It specifies CASSLVTEAFF.

This clonotype was detected many times. The chain carries TRBV12-3 or TRBV12-4 and TRBJ2-7, with D possibly TRBD1 on 6 matching bases. This CDR3 region has 15 residues. V lost 0 bases and J lost 1, with 10 bases in between. CDR3: CASSLAPQGSYEQYF. CDR3 coding DNA: TGTGCCAGCAGTTTAGCCCCACAGGGATCCTACGAGCAGTACTTC.

This rearrangement joins TRBV5-1 to TRBJ2-3, with D unresolved. This CDR3 is built from 15 residues. Germline CDR1 reads SGHRS; CDR2 reads YFSETQ. V was trimmed by 0 bases and J by 0 bases, leaving 8 bases between them. CDR3 sequence (DNA): TGCGCCAGCAGCTTGGCCCAGGTTAGCACAGATACGCAGTATTTT. Protein sequence: CASSLAQVSTDTQYF.

The chain links TRBV6-4 to TRBJ1-2; TRBD1 matches 10 bases. After removal of 0 bases from V and 4 bases from J, the junction contained 5 bases not matched to a gene. In germline, CDR1 is MRHNA, CDR2 SNTAGT. The CDR3 is 16 amino acids. Here the CDR3 DNA reads TGTGCCAGCAGTGACTCGACAGGGGGCTTCGGCTATGGCTACACCTTC. Amino acids: CASSDSTGGFGYGYTF.

In its sample, this clonotype was seen many times. The chain couples TRBV15 to TRBJ2-5; 10 bases map to TRBD2. With V trimmed by 5 bases and J by 4 bases, 7 bases remained unmatched. This CDR3 spans 15 amino acids. Germline values: CDR1 LNHNV, CDR2 YYDKDF (reference sequence). The CDR3 is CATSASGGARETQYF. The CDR3 DNA reads as TGTGCCACCAGCGCCAGCGGGGGGGCGAGAGAGACCCAGTACTTC.

The V call is TRBV20-1, the J call TRBJ1-5; 7 bases are shared with TRBD1. Germline CDR1 is DFQATT and CDR2 is SNEGSKA (reference sequence). The J segment lost 3 bases and the V segment lost 4 bases, leaving 9 bases of the junction unmatched. This CDR3 is 15 amino acids long. CDR3 protein: CSAKDRTKPNQPQHF. CDR3 DNA sequence: TGCAGTGCTAAGGACAGGACGAAACCCAATCAGCCCCAGCATTTT.

In this sample, this clonotype turned up a few times. This CDR3 is CASSLALAQETQYF. CDR3 nucleotides: TGCGCCAGCAGCTTGGCGCTAGCTCAAGAGACCCAGTACTTC. The J gene is TRBJ2-5, the V gene TRBV5-1, with D possibly TRBD2 on 5 matching bases. Germline loops: CDR1 SGHRS, CDR2 YFSETQ. The CDR3 is 14 amino acids. The ends were cut back, 0 bases at V and 2 bases at J, with 8 bases in the middle.

The chain couples TRBV11-1 to TRBJ1-2; unclear D gene. CDR3 length: 15 residues. V shed 5 bases and J shed 0 bases, with 13 bases lying between them. The germline V gene encodes CDR1 SGHAT and CDR2 FQDESV (reference sequence). This CDR3 reads CASSLSVEANYGYTF. The CDR3 DNA is TGTGCCAGCAGCCTCTCAGTAGAAGCTAACTATGGCTACACCTTC.

The V gene is TRBV12-5, the J gene TRBJ1-5; unclear D gene. Germline V CDR1 and CDR2: LGHNT, FRNRAP. The CDR3 has 12 residues. V was shortened by 1 base and J by 7 bases, with 5 bases between the two germline ends. CDR3 sequence: CASGLEGQPQHF. Written as DNA, the CDR3 is TGTGCTAGTGGTTTGGAGGGACAGCCCCAGCATTTT.

The CDR3 region has the DNA TGTGCCAGCATCGCGAACCCAGACTCCTACAATGAGCAGTTCTTC. Translating gives CASIANPDSYNEQFF. The chain links TRBV2 to TRBJ2-1; no clear D gene. The V end was cut by 7 bases, the J end by 0 bases, with 13 bases between. The CDR3 length is 15 residues. Germline CDR1 reads SNHLY; CDR2 reads FYNNEI.

This clonotype was found a few times. This chain uses TRBV20-1 with TRBJ2-1, with TRBD2 matching 9 bases. V trimming: 0 bases; J trimming: 10 bases; junction bases outside the gene matches: 13. Germline assignment: CDR1 DFQATT and CDR2 SNEGSKA (reference sequence). The CDR3 spans 16 residues. The CDR3 sequence is CSARDGLAGNLGEQFF. The CDR3 nucleotides read TGCAGTGCTAGAGATGGGCTAGCGGGGAACCTGGGAGAGCAGTTCTTC.

The chain recombines TRBV5-1 with TRBJ1-4; a possible D gene is TRBD1 (5 bases). CDR1 is SGHRS, CDR2 YFSETQ, per germline. The V and J ends lost 3 bases and 0 bases respectively, with 9 bases between them. The CDR3 extends over 15 amino acids. The CDR3 loop reads CASSWGRSTNEKLFF. The CDR3 nucleotides are TGCGCCAGCAGCTGGGGACGTTCAACTAATGAAAAACTGTTTTTT.

This clonotype was observed a single time. This chain joins TRBV6-5 and TRBJ2-5; 9 bases map to TRBD2. J gave up 7 bases and V 0 bases, and 6 bases lay outside the gene matches. The CDR3 covers 15 residues. Germline-derived CDR1 and CDR2 are MNHEY and SVGAGI. The CDR3 DNA follows: TGTGCCAGCAGTTACTCGGCTAGCGGGGTGGGGACCCAGTACTTC. It translates to CASSYSASGVGTQYF.

The V call is TRBV7-9, the J call TRBJ1-4; the match to TRBD1 covers 8 bases. The CDR3 is made up of 15 amino acids. Germline trimming cut 5 bases from V and 8 bases from J; bases unmatched to any gene: 10. Germline V gene sequence: CDR1 SEHNR, CDR2 FQNEAQ (reference sequence). The CDR3 spells CASSLRTGLDEKLFF. The CDR3 DNA reads as TGTGCCAGCAGCCTCCGGACAGGGCTAGACGAAAAACTGTTTTTT.